These 16 T cell receptor beta chains share one sample of origin, sequenced in a study of T cells in Graves' hyperthyroidism and ophthalmopathy. It was RNA transcripts that yielded the amplified TCR beta CDR3 regions. The HTBI set primed first-round TCR CDR3 RT-PCR. MiXCR, applied by TCRdb to the multiplex PCR reads, yields one record per CDR3 protein. This sample yields around 620,000 distinct CDR3 sequences, of which 12% to 15% are seen a single time; around 7% belongs to the top ten. The material sequenced was blood. The receptors stem from a woman aged 18-30 years with Graves' ophthalmopathy.

This clonotype was recorded at least ten times. The rearrangement joins TRBV7-2 to TRBJ2-7; D remains unclear. V was cut by 1 base and J by 4 bases, with 11 bases left in between. Germline assignment: CDR1 SGHTA and CDR2 FQGNSA. The CDR3 is 14 residues long. CDR3: CASSLDKGWYEQYF. CDR3 DNA sequence: TGTGCCAGCAGCTTAGACAAGGGCTGGTACGAGCAGTACTTC.

V gene TRBV19 combines with J gene TRBJ1-2; D is unresolved. The germline CDR1 and CDR2 sequences are LNHDA and SQIVND (reference sequence). The CDR3 spans 21 residues. The V end was cut by 3 bases, the J end by 0 bases, with 29 bases between. CDR3 residues: CASSIASDRLHLRTANYGYTF. CDR3 in DNA: TGTGCCAGTAGTATCGCTTCCGACCGCCTTCATCTCCGGACCGCTAACTATGGCTACACCTTC.

The chain couples TRBV19 to TRBJ2-1, with no clear D. This CDR3 is built from 13 residues. The germline V gene encodes CDR1 LNHDA and CDR2 SQIVND (reference sequence). V was cut by 1 base and J by 3 bases, with 4 bases left in between. The CDR3 sequence: CASSIVVYNEQFF. The CDR3 DNA reads as TGTGCCAGTAGTATAGTGGTCTACAATGAGCAGTTCTTC.

The rearrangement uses TRBV12-3 or TRBV12-4 and TRBJ1-5, with TRBD1 matching 7 bases. The V and J ends lost 5 bases and 6 bases, in that order; junction bases with no gene match: 7. This CDR3 has 14 residues. CDR3 amino acids: CASSPGTEGQPQHF. In DNA form, the CDR3 reads TGTGCCAGCAGTCCGGGGACAGAAGGTCAGCCCCAGCATTTT.

This clonotype appeared many times. V is TRBV6-1 and J is TRBJ2-1; 9 nucleotides align to TRBD2. CDR1 and CDR2 (germline): MNHNS, SASEGT. Trimming took 6 bases from V and 5 from J; bases not matched to a gene: 8. The CDR3 is 15 amino acids. CDR3 coding DNA: TGTGCCAGCAGCGGCGCGGGAGGGTGGGACAATGAGCAGTTCTTC. This gives the protein CASSGAGGWDNEQFF.

This clonotype was counted at least ten times. This chain joins TRBV6-2 or TRBV6-3 and TRBJ2-7, with 9 bases matching TRBD2. CDR3 size: 14 residues. Germline V lookup: CDR1 MNHEY, CDR2 SVGEGT. Trimming took 5 bases from V and 6 from J; bases not matched to a gene: 8. The CDR3 region is CASSKTSGSFEQYF. The DNA of the CDR3 is TGTGCCAGCAGTAAGACTAGCGGATCGTTCGAGCAGTACTTC.

This clonotype was seen at least ten times. The chain couples TRBV5-4 to TRBJ2-1; either TRBD1 or TRBD2 may supply D (5 bases each). Deletions cut 1 base from V and 7 bases from J, with 18 bases between. This CDR3 is built from 16 residues. Germline CDR1 and CDR2: SGHNT and YYREEE (reference sequence). The CDR3 region has the DNA TGTGCCAGCAGCTTGTCTAGCCGGCCCCCAGGGAATGAGCAGTTCTTC. This gives the protein CASSLSSRPPGNEQFF.

A note on this clonotype: A much bigger clone sits one base away, suggesting this may be a read error. This chain links TRBV7-9 with TRBJ2-1; TRBD2 agrees at 9 bases. Germline loops: CDR1 SEHNR, CDR2 FQNEAQ (reference sequence). V dropped 3 bases and J dropped 4; count of bases not matched to a gene: 7. This CDR3 is 16 amino acids long. As DNA, the CDR3 is TGTGCCAGCAGCTTGATAGCGGGAGTCGGATACAATGAGCAGTTCTTC. Translating gives CASSLIAGVGYNEQFF.

The chain uses TRBV19 and TRBJ1-5; D not resolved. This CDR3 has 14 amino acids. Trimming removed 1 base at V and 2 bases at J, with 6 bases between. CDR1 is LNHDA, CDR2 SQIVND, per germline (reference sequence). The CDR3 DNA sequence: TGTGCCAGTAGTATAGGGCATGGCAATCAGCCCCAGCATTTT. This encodes CASSIGHGNQPQHF.

As for this clonotype: A much larger clone lies one base from this, so it may be a read error. Without the conserved terminal phenylalanine or tryptophan, this CDR3 likely stems from a read error. This chain joins TRBV5-1 and TRBJ1-4; weak D call: TRBD1 (6 bases). CDR1 SGHRS and CDR2 YFSETQ come from the germline V gene. V was cut by 3 bases and J by 3 bases, with 12 bases left in between. The CDR3 has 15 amino acids. CDR3 nucleotides: TGCGCCAGCAGCTCCAACAGGGCGGCTAATGAAAAACTGTTTCTT. Amino acid sequence: CASSSNRAANEKLFL.

This clonotype has just a few counts. This chain connects TRBV20-1 to TRBJ2-7, with 7 bases that match TRBD1. J lost 2 bases, V lost 0 bases, and 10 bases had no gene match. Germline values: CDR1 DFQATT, CDR2 SNEGSKA (reference sequence). The CDR3 extends over 16 amino acids. Written as DNA, the CDR3 is TGCAGTGCTAGAGATCTGGCCGGGACAGACCCCTACGAGCAGTACTTC. It specifies CSARDLAGTDPYEQYF.

This clonotype was picked up many times. The rearrangement uses TRBV6-1 and TRBJ1-1, with D possibly matching TRBD1 (5 bases). The V gene's germline CDR1 is MNHNS and CDR2 SASEGT. CDR3 length: 14 residues. Trimming removed 3 bases from V and 5 bases from J, with 13 bases in between. CDR3 sequence reads: CASSDNGGRTEAFF. DNA for the CDR3: TGTGCCAGCAGTGATAATGGGGGTAGGACTGAAGCTTTCTTT.

This clonotype has a count of ten or more. The gene calls are TRBV20-1 and TRBJ1-1; D call uncertain. This CDR3 has 13 residues. Trimming stripped 1 base from V and 1 base from J, with 7 bases between. Germline CDR1 is DFQATT and CDR2 is SNEGSKA (reference sequence). The CDR3 reads CSARGVGNTEAFF. CDR3 DNA: TGCAGTGCTAGAGGGGTAGGGAACACTGAAGCTTTCTTT.

This chain connects TRBV2 to TRBJ2-5; 7 bases match TRBD2. This CDR3 region has 13 residues. V shed 8 bases and J 4 bases; nucleotides not matched to a gene: 7. Germline V lookup: CDR1 SNHLY, CDR2 FYNNEI. The CDR3 spells CASGGGVGETQYF. The CDR3 DNA follows: TGTGCCAGCGGGGGGGGGGTAGGAGAGACCCAGTACTTC.

This chain links TRBV6-2 or TRBV6-3 with TRBJ2-1; tentative D call: TRBD2 (6 bases). The CDR3 is 15 residues long. Trimming cost V 6 bases and J 4 bases, with 16 bases left between them. Germline assignment: CDR1 MNHEY and CDR2 SVGEGT. The CDR3 reads CASSLRDFLYNEQFF. The CDR3 DNA reads as TGTGCCAGCAGCCTCCGGGACTTCCTATACAATGAGCAGTTCTTC.

This clonotype has at least ten counts. V gene TRBV28 combines with J gene TRBJ1-1; D gene ambiguous. The V gene's germline CDR1 is MDHEN and CDR2 SYDVKM. Trimming shortened V by 3 bases and J by 3 bases, and 11 bases separated the two germline ends. CDR3 length equals 14 residues. DNA for the CDR3: TGTGCCAGCAGTTTTCCAGGAGGGTACACTGAAGCTTTCTTT. Its protein product is CASSFPGGYTEAFF.